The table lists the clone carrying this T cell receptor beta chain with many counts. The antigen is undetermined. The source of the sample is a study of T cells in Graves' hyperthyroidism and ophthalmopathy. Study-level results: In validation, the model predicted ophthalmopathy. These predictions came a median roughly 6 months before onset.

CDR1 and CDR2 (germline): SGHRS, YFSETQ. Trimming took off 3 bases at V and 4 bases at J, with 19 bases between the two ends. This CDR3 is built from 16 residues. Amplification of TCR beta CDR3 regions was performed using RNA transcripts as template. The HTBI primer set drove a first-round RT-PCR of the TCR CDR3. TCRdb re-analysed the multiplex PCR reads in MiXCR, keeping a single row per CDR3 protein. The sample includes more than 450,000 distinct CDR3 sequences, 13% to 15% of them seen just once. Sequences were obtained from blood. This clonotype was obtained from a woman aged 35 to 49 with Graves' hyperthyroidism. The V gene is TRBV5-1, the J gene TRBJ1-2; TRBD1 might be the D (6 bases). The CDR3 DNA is TGCGCCAGCAGCTGGGGGCCGTCGGGAGCCCTCTATGGCTACACCTTC. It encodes CASSWGPSGALYGYTF.